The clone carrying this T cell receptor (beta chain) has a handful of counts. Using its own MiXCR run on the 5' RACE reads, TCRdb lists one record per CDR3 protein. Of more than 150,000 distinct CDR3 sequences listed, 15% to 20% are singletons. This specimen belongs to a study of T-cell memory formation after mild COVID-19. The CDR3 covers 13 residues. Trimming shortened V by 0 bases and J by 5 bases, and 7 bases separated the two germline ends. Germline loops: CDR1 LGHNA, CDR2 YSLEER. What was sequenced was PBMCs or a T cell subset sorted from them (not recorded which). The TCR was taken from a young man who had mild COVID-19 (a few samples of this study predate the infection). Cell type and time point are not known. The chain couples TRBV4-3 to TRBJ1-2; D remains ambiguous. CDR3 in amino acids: CASSQELAYGYTF. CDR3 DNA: TGCGCCAGCAGCCAAGAGCTGGCGTATGGCTACACCTTC.